These 8 T cell receptor beta chains were sequenced from one sample in a study of shared clonotypes between healthy human individuals. The protocol was immunoSEQ multiplex PCR, while the TCRdb copy is restricted to in-frame clones and leaves out a portion. The table records roughly 1.4 million clones, about 98.5% of them present only once. The specimen was naive CD4+ T cells sorted from blood. Described subset: CD45RA+ positively selected. These receptors came from a man in his thirties or forties in good health.

This clone was detected a few times. The chain combines TRBV27 with TRBJ2-7, with unresolved D. This CDR3 spans 12 amino acids. The germline V and J ends were trimmed by 6 bases and 4 bases, with 10 bases remaining between them. Germline lookup yields CDR1 MNHEY and CDR2 SMNVEV (reference sequence). The CDR3 DNA reads TGTGCCAGCAGCCTAAACGGATACGAGCAGTACTTC. Translating it yields CASSLNGYEQYF.

This chain connects TRBV5-1 to TRBJ1-3; no definite D call. Germline V CDR1 and CDR2: SGHRS, YFSETQ. With 2 bases removed from V and 8 bases from J, the gap between germline ends came to 11 bases. There are 13 residues in the CDR3. CDR3 nucleotide sequence: TGCGCCAGCAGCTTTATCGCAGGAGACACCATATATTTT. It encodes CASSFIAGDTIYF.

The rearrangement joins TRBV11-2 to TRBJ2-3, with unresolved D. This CDR3 is built from 14 residues. V lost 5 bases, J lost 3 bases, and 12 bases lay in between. Germline-derived CDR1 and CDR2 are SGHAT and FQNNGV. CDR3 in DNA: TGTGCCAGCAGCGACGCTGGAAGGACAGATACGCAGTATTTT. This gives the protein CASSDAGRTDTQYF.

This clone was counted once. V gene TRBV15 combines with J gene TRBJ1-5; D may be TRBD1 (6 bases). This CDR3 contains 16 residues. The germline gives CDR1 LNHNV, CDR2 YYDKDF (reference sequence). V was pared by 3 bases and J by 1 base, with 13 bases between. DNA of the CDR3: TGTGCCACCAGCAGGGCAGGGGAGGGGAGCAATCAGCCCCAGCATTTT. It translates to CATSRAGEGSNQPQHF. The whole variable domain, filled in from reference TRBV15 and TRBJ1-5, reads DAMVIQNPRYQVTQFGKPVTLSCSQTLNHNVMYWYQQKSSQAPKLLFHYYDKDFNNEADTPDNFQSRRPNTSFCFLDIRSPGLGDTAMYLCATSRAGEGSNQPQHFGDGTRLSIL.

The chain employs TRBV19 and TRBJ2-1, with 12 bases identical to TRBD2. In germline, CDR1 is LNHDA, CDR2 SQIVND (reference sequence). Germline trimming cut 7 bases from V and 4 bases from J; bases unmatched to any gene: 11. The CDR3 is 17 amino acids. CDR3 nucleotides: TGTGCCAGTACCCCAGGGGGGCTAGCGGGAGGGTACAATGAGCAGTTCTTC. Translating it yields CASTPGGLAGGYNEQFF.

The chain is built from TRBV7-2 and TRBJ1-1; 7 bases are shared with TRBD1. Germline lookup yields CDR1 SGHTA and CDR2 FQGNSA. Trimming at V came to 1 base and at J to 1 base, leaving 6 bases not matched to a gene. The CDR3 has 16 amino acids. CDR3 region: CASSLGGDRANTEAFF. The CDR3 DNA is TGTGCCAGCAGCTTAGGGGGCGACAGGGCGAACACTGAAGCTTTCTTT.

This chain joins TRBV4-3 and TRBJ2-3; D unclear. The CDR3 has 14 amino acids. Trimming removed 0 bases at V and 10 bases at J, with 14 bases between. Germline loops: CDR1 LGHNA, CDR2 YSLEER. CDR3 loop: CASSQDLEGLSQYF. In DNA form, the CDR3 reads TGCGCCAGCAGCCAAGATCTCGAAGGGTTGTCGCAGTATTTT.

The CDR3 DNA is TGCAGTGCTAAGATAGAGACCCAGTACTTC. Residues: CSAKIETQYF. The chain is built from TRBV20-1 and TRBJ2-5; unclear D gene. Germline V gene sequence: CDR1 DFQATT, CDR2 SNEGSKA (reference sequence). The CDR3 has 10 amino acids. Trimming took 4 bases from V and 4 from J, leaving 4 bases between them.